Below are 17 T cell receptor beta chains sequenced from a single sample in a study of response to subunit inactivated influenza vaccine. Each CDR3 protein gets one entry after TCRdb re-called the RT-PCR reads with MiXCR. Counted here are just under 550,000 distinct CDR3 sequences, roughly 25% occurring once; the ten biggest clones make up roughly 2.8%. This sample also appeared in a second study, on T cells expressing NK-cell markers. This second study notes: Template switching by 5'RACE with UMIs generated the TCR beta cDNA.

The source material was CD4+ T cells sorted from PBMCs, sampled about 11 days after vaccination. The source of these receptors is a man aged 50 to 60 who received an inactivated influenza vaccine.

This clonotype was seen ten or more times. V gene TRBV7-9 combines with J gene TRBJ2-2; 7 nucleotides agree with TRBD1. This CDR3 spans 13 amino acids. V was pared by 4 bases and J by 6 bases, with 2 bases of the junction left unmatched. Germline CDR1 and CDR2: SEHNR and FQNEAQ (reference sequence). In DNA, the CDR3 is TGTGCCAGCAGCTCCACAGGGGCCGGGGAGCTGTTTTTT. Amino acids: CASSSTGAGELFF.

This rearrangement joins TRBV4-2 to TRBJ2-5, with TRBD1 identical over 9 bases. The germline V gene has CDR1 LGHNA and CDR2 YNFKEQ. This CDR3 is built from 16 residues. Trimming at V came to 2 bases and at J to 4 bases, leaving 8 bases not matched to a gene. The CDR3 region is CASSQPGQGPGETQYF. CDR3 DNA: TGTGCCAGCAGCCAACCCGGACAGGGGCCGGGAGAGACCCAGTACTTC.

This clonotype was picked up a small number of times. The chain carries TRBV7-2 and TRBJ2-3, with D perhaps TRBD1 (5 bases). From germline, CDR1 is SGHTA and CDR2 FQGNSA. This CDR3 has 16 amino acids. The V gene lost 5 bases and the J gene lost 4 bases, with 19 bases spanning the gap. The CDR3 DNA follows: TGTGCCAGCAGCCTAGTATATTTAGGGGCGGCAGATACGCAGTATTTT. Protein: CASSLVYLGAADTQYF. Supplemented by reference TRBV7-2 and TRBJ2-3, the full variable domain reads GAGVSQSPSNKVTEKGKDVELRCDPISGHTALYWYRQSLGQGLEFLIYFQGNSAPDKSGLPSDRFSAERTGGSVSTLTIQRTQQEDSAVYLCASSLVYLGAADTQYFGPGTRLTVL.

This clonotype was counted between two and nine times. The chain employs TRBV7-2 and TRBJ2-7; D is ambiguous. V was trimmed by 4 bases and J by 2 bases, leaving 6 bases between them. This CDR3 contains 12 residues. Germline values: CDR1 SGHTA, CDR2 FQGNSA. CDR3 DNA: TGTGCCAGCAGCTACCCAGCCTACGAGCAGTACTTC. This encodes CASSYPAYEQYF.

The V call is TRBV29-1, the J call TRBJ2-1; 7 bases line up with TRBD2. Per germline, CDR1 SQVTM and CDR2 ANQGSEA. The CDR3 consists of 15 residues. The V and J ends lost 6 bases and 4 bases, in that order; junction bases with no gene match: 12. In nucleotides, the CDR3 is TGCAGCGTGACACAATCAAGCGGGGTTTACAATGAGCAGTTCTTC. It specifies CSVTQSSGVYNEQFF.

This clonotype was found many times. This chain links TRBV28 with TRBJ1-5; 10 bases align to TRBD1. J lost 4 bases, V lost 3 bases, and 12 bases had no gene match. Germline V gene data show CDR1 as MDHEN and CDR2 as SYDVKM. The length of the CDR3 is 18 residues. The CDR3 loop is CASSLMIADRGRNQPQHF. CDR3 in DNA: TGTGCCAGCAGTTTGATGATCGCGGACAGGGGGAGGAATCAGCCCCAGCATTTT. Based on the CDR3 plus reference TRBV28 and TRBJ1-5, the full variable domain is DVKVTQSSRYLVKRTGEKVFLECVQDMDHENMFWYRQDPGLGLRLIYFSYDVKMKEKGDIPEGYSVSREKKERFSLILESASTNQTSMYLCASSLMIADRGRNQPQHFGDGTRLSIL.

This chain connects TRBV20-1 to TRBJ1-2, with TRBD1 identical over 7 bases. The CDR3 is 14 residues long. V shed 6 bases, J shed 8 bases, and the junction held 15 bases outside the gene matches. Germline lookup yields CDR1 DFQATT and CDR2 SNEGSKA (reference sequence). CDR3 region: CSARTTGTVGGYTF. The CDR3 nucleotides read TGCAGTGCCAGAACCACCGGGACAGTTGGCGGCTACACCTTC.

The chain combines TRBV5-1 with TRBJ2-7; 10 nucleotides match TRBD2. The germline V gene has CDR1 SGHRS and CDR2 YFSETQ. V lost 1 base and J lost 3; bases outside the gene matches: 1. CDR3 size: 14 residues. The CDR3 coding sequence is TGCGCCAGCAGCTTGACTAGCGGGAACTACGAGCAGTACTTC. It is translated as CASSLTSGNYEQYF. The entire variable domain, with the rest obtained from reference TRBV5-1 and TRBJ2-7, is as follows: KAGVTQTPRYLIKTRGQQVTLSCSPISGHRSVSWYQQTPGQGLQFLFEYFSETQRNKGNFPGRFSGRQFSNSRSEMNVSTLELGDSALYLCASSLTSGNYEQYFGPGTRLTVT.

This clonotype was counted ten times or more. The chain uses TRBV10-3 and TRBJ2-7; D gene uncertain. Trimming removed 3 bases at V and 2 bases at J, with 11 bases between. Germline V gives CDR1 ENHRY, CDR2 SYGVKD. This CDR3 region has 14 residues. CDR3: CAISDRDLPYEQYF. CDR3 DNA sequence: TGTGCCATCAGTGACAGAGATCTCCCCTACGAGCAGTACTTC.

The table lists this clonotype with a few counts. The V gene is TRBV4-2, the J gene TRBJ2-3; TRBD2 might be the D (6 bases). Trimming removed 0 bases at V and 4 bases at J, with 11 bases between. Germline assignment: CDR1 LGHNA and CDR2 YNFKEQ. The CDR3 totals 15 residues. In nucleotides, the CDR3 is TGTGCCAGCAGCCAAGATCCCGGGGGTTCAGATACGCAGTATTTT. This translates into CASSQDPGGSDTQYF.

There are a few counts of this clonotype. The chain recombines TRBV12-3 or TRBV12-4 with TRBJ2-1, with 9 bases lining up with TRBD1. This CDR3 has 14 amino acids. Trimming cost V 6 bases and J 6 bases; bases outside gene matches: 6. CDR3 region: CASSKGQGSNEQFF. CDR3 nucleotides: TGTGCCAGCAGCAAGGGACAGGGTTCCAATGAGCAGTTCTTC.

This clonotype was found a few times. The chain's CDR3 is CASSARARTEAFF. In DNA, the CDR3 is TGTGCCAGCAGTGCTAGGGCGAGGACTGAAGCTTTCTTT. The chain links TRBV27 to TRBJ1-1; D unresolved. V was clipped by 5 bases and J by 5 bases, with 12 bases between them. CDR3 length equals 13 residues. CDR1 is MNHEY and CDR2 is SMNVEV in the germline V gene (reference sequence).

The V call is TRBV9, the J call TRBJ2-7, with 8 bases lining up with TRBD1. Unmatched junction bases numbered 7, after V lost 3 bases and J lost 2 bases. The CDR3 length is 15 residues. CDR1 and CDR2 (germline): SGDLS, YYNGEE. CDR3 nucleotides: TGTGCCAGCAGCGGAGGACAGGGTTCAACCTACGAGCAGTACTTC. This codes for CASSGGQGSTYEQYF.

This chain joins TRBV18 and TRBJ2-7; D is unclear. Germline values: CDR1 KGHSH, CDR2 LQKENI. The CDR3 runs 13 residues. Trimming left V 4 bases short and J 5 bases short, with 12 bases between. DNA for the CDR3: TGTGCCAGCTCACTTAACGGTGCCCACGAGCAGTACTTC. This encodes CASSLNGAHEQYF. The whole variable domain, remainder taken from reference TRBV18 and TRBJ2-7, is NAGVMQNPRHLVRRRGQEARLRCSPMKGHSHVYWYRQLPEEGLKFMVYLQKENIIDESGMPKERFSAEFPKEGPSILRIQQVVRGDSAAYFCASSLNGAHEQYFGPGTRLTVT.

This CDR3 is CSVGPSDVTQHF. CDR3 nucleotide sequence: TGCAGCGTTGGCCCCAGTGACGTTACGCAGCATTTT. The rearrangement uses TRBV29-1 and TRBJ2-3; D gene ambiguous. The J call could be wrong; TRBJ1-5 is a better fit for the DNA end. The CDR3 has 12 residues. Per germline, CDR1 SQVTM and CDR2 ANQGSEA.

CDR3 sequence (DNA): TGCGCCAGCAGCCAAAGTACGGCCAGGGGAGGCAATGAGCAGTTCTTC. Encoded protein: CASSQSTARGGNEQFF. J is TRBJ2-1 and V is TRBV4-3; D possibly uses TRBD1 or TRBD2 (6 bases each). Trimming left V 2 bases short and J 6 bases short, with 17 bases between. CDR1 and CDR2 (germline): LGHNA, YSLEER. The CDR3 is made up of 16 amino acids.

The chain employs TRBV7-9 and TRBJ1-6, with 8 bases lining up with TRBD1. The germline CDR1 and CDR2 sequences are SEHNR and FQNEAQ (reference sequence). This CDR3 has 15 residues. V was pared by 5 bases and J by 8 bases, with 8 bases of the junction left unmatched. Written as DNA, the CDR3 is TGTGCCAGCAGCCGGGCCGGGACAGGCTATTCACCCCTCCACTTT. This translates into CASSRAGTGYSPLHF.